These T cell receptor beta chains were read from a single sample in a study of T cells in Graves' hyperthyroidism and ophthalmopathy. From the multiplex PCR reads, TCRdb called clonotypes with MiXCR, one entry per CDR3 protein. In the table there are approximately 600,000 distinct CDR3 sequences, approximately 15% of which are singletons. The material sequenced was blood. The origin of the receptors is a woman under 30 with Graves' ophthalmopathy. The CDR3 runs from the conserved cysteine through the conserved F or W. D genes are given only for firm matches. The size field is filled for only some rows; it gives once, few, many or a size class.

TRBD2 | TRBJ2-7 | 15 | many | TRBV5-4 | CASSLAGGGFGEQYF | TGTGCCAGCAGCTTGGCCGGGGGAGGGTTTGGCGAGCAGTACTTC
TRBD2 | TRBJ2-5 | 17 | NA | TRBV19 | CASSIGLAGGYQETQYF | TGTGCCAGTAGTATAGGCCTAGCGGGAGGCTACCAAGAGACCCAGTACTTC
NA | TRBJ1-1 | 16 | many | TRBV7-2 | CASSLEATAMNTEAFF | TGTGCCAGCAGCTTAGAGGCCACAGCGATGAACACTGAAGCTTTCTTT
TRBD1 | TRBJ2-7 | 12 | few | TRBV30 | CALYRGSREQYF | TGTGCCTTATACAGGGGTTCCCGCGAGCAGTACTTC
NA | TRBJ2-2 | 16 | few | TRBV5-4 | CASSLGGPLGAGELFF | TGTGCCAGCAGCTTGGGGGGGCCCCTGGGGGCCGGGGAGCTGTTTTTT
TRBD1 | TRBJ2-7 | 15 | few | TRBV2 | CASRSGTGSSYEQYF | TGTGCCAGCAGGTCCGGGACAGGGAGTTCCTACGAGCAGTACTTC
NA | TRBJ2-1 | 17 | few | TRBV5-1 | CASSLDGPGTLRSEQFF | TGCGCCAGCAGCTTGGACGGTCCCGGGACATTGAGGAGTGAGCAGTTCTTC
TRBD2 | TRBJ2-1 | 15 | few | TRBV7-4 | CASSLKREGPNEQFF | TGTGCCAGCAGCTTAAAGCGGGAGGGCCCCAATGAGCAGTTCTTC
TRBD1 | TRBJ1-3 | 15 | few | TRBV28 | CASSGTGLNGNTIYF | TGTGCCAGCAGCGGGACAGGGCTTAATGGAAACACCATATATTTT
NA | TRBJ1-1 | 13 | many | TRBV12-3/TRBV12-4 | CASSPILNTEAFF | TGTGCCAGCAGTCCAATATTGAACACTGAAGCTTTCTTT
NA | TRBJ2-5 | 13 | many | TRBV7-2 | CASVRDLQETQYF | TGTGCCAGCGTTCGGGATCTCCAAGAGACCCAGTACTTC
TRBD2 | TRBJ2-3 | 11 | many | TRBV7-9 | CAIPRGGTQYF | TGTGCCATCCCCCGGGGGGGTACGCAGTATTTT
NA | TRBJ2-3 | 15 | NA | TRBV20-1 | CSARDGSAWADTQYF | TGCAGTGCTAGAGATGGATCCGCTTGGGCAGATACGCAGTATTTT
TRBD1 | TRBJ1-5 | 17 | few | TRBV4-1 | CASSQETIGTGNQPQHF | TGCGCCAGCAGCCAAGAGACTATAGGGACAGGCAATCAGCCCCAGCATTTT
NA | TRBJ2-6 | 17 | NA | TRBV15 | CATSSPSGRPGANVLTF | TGTGCCACCAGCAGTCCCTCCGGCCGACCTGGGGCCAACGTCCTGACTTTC
TRBD2 | TRBJ2-5 | 15 | many | TRBV28 | CASSLWVAGKETQYF | TGTGCCAGCAGTTTATGGGTAGCGGGTAAAGAGACCCAGTACTTC
NA | TRBJ1-5 | 15 | NA | TRBV4-2 | CASSQDVQGNQPQHF | TGTGCCAGCAGCCAAGATGTACAGGGCAATCAGCCCCAGCATTTT
NA | TRBJ2-1 | 17 | NA | TRBV7-3 | CASSHGPLGGNYNEQFF | TGTGCCAGCAGCCACGGGCCACTGGGCGGCAATTACAATGAGCAGTTCTTC
TRBD2 | TRBJ2-1 | 15 | many | TRBV30 | CAWSKGREGRYEQFF | TGTGCCTGGAGTAAGGGGCGGGAGGGCCGCTATGAGCAGTTCTTC
TRBD1 | TRBJ1-1 | 16 | NA | TRBV19 | CASSIDRGLVNTEAFF | TGTGCCAGTAGTATAGACAGGGGGCTGGTGAACACTGAAGCTTTCTTT
TRBD2 | TRBJ2-1 | 18 | many | TRBV20-1 | CSARTKRPSGSGYNEQFF | TGCAGTGCTAGAACCAAACGACCCAGCGGGAGTGGGTACAATGAGCAGTTCTTC
TRBD2 | TRBJ2-5 | 15 | NA | TRBV20-1 | CSARDSLAGVETQYF | TGCAGTGCTAGAGATTCACTAGCGGGAGTGGAGACCCAGTACTTC
NA | TRBJ2-7 | 15 | many | TRBV28 | CASRSRRTAAYEQYF | TGTGCCAGCAGGTCCCGAAGGACAGCGGCCTACGAGCAGTACTTC
TRBD2 | TRBJ2-1 | 16 | NA | TRBV11-2 | CASSKPGIAGGGEQFF | TGTGCCAGCAGCAAACCGGGAATAGCGGGAGGGGGGGAGCAGTTCTTC
TRBD2 | TRBJ2-1 | 15 | many | TRBV5-6 | CASSLWTSGSVEQFF | TGTGCCAGCAGCCTTTGGACTAGCGGGAGCGTGGAGCAGTTCTTC
TRBD1 | TRBJ2-5 | 13 | many | TRBV19 | CASSTHRGETQYF | TGTGCCAGTAGTACGCACAGGGGGGAGACCCAGTACTTC
NA | TRBJ2-5 | 15 | many | TRBV7-8 | CASSRWVKQSETQYF | TGTGCCAGCAGCCGCTGGGTCAAACAGAGCGAGACCCAGTACTTC
NA | TRBJ1-1 | 14 | many | TRBV7-8 | CASSLVGVGTEAFF | TGTGCCAGCAGCTTAGTAGGGGTGGGCACTGAAGCTTTCTTT
TRBD2 | TRBJ2-7 | 15 | many | TRBV5-1 | CASSLSPTSGYEQYF | TGCGCCAGCAGCTTGAGTCCGACTAGCGGTTACGAGCAGTACTTC
NA | TRBJ2-1 | 15 | many | TRBV27 | CASSTTGTAANEQFF | TGTGCCAGCAGTACGACCGGGACCGCGGCGAATGAGCAGTTCTTC
TRBD2 | TRBJ2-7 | 16 | NA | TRBV4-1 | CASSHVSSGLSYEQYF | TGCGCCAGCAGCCATGTCTCTAGCGGGCTTTCCTACGAGCAGTACTTC